Below, one TCR beta chain is given with its context. The antigen is unknown. It was second doses at about 4 or about 12 weeks that were pooled. Sequencing was performed with immunoSEQ multiplex PCR; in TCRdb, only in-frame clones are kept and a portion is missing. The sample contains tens of thousands of clones, approximately 81% of which appear only once. The sample belongs to a study of T cell responses to AZD1222 COVID-19 vaccine. Trimming stripped 0 bases from V and 9 bases from J, with 10 bases between. CDR3 length: 12 amino acids. Germline V CDR1 and CDR2: SGHDT, YYEEEE. Study-wide points: The donor cohort was predominantly white British with a female majority, and clonal diversity may have been underestimated. Increased Spike-specific TCR breadth and depth were observed after two AZD1222 doses.

This clonotype was obtained from an adult who received the AZD1222 COVID-19 vaccine. The specimen comprised peripheral blood, sampled 28 days after the second AZD1222 dose. The V call is TRBV5-6, the J call TRBJ2-7, with D tentatively TRBD1 (7 bases). The CDR3 DNA reads as TGTGCCAGCAGCTTGGGACAGGGAGGGCAGTACTTC. Protein: CASSLGQGGQYF.